The T cell receptor (beta chain) described here comes from a study of beta chain features in type 1 diabetes. The V gene's germline CDR1 is MDHEN and CDR2 SYDVKM. This CDR3 is 17 amino acids long. The V gene end was trimmed by 5 bases and the J gene end by 1 base; junction bases not matched to a gene: 9. Study-level findings and limits: Sequencing the cDNA could make cells with high TCR expression show up more than they should. Moderate but significant shortening of TCRB CDR3s was recorded in all four CD4+ subsets from Type 1 diabetes patients. Researchers reported that naive, central memory and Treg TCRB repertoires appeared more similar in patients than in healthy donors.

This clone was observed a few times. Its antigen remains unknown. The investigators reverse transcribed all of the isolated RNA, so they sequenced expressed TCRB transcripts. TCRdb keeps only in-frame clones here, not all; method: immunoSEQ multiplex PCR. In the table there are approximately 120,000 clones, 17% of which are singletons. Sequenced material: central memory CD4+ T cells from blood. The sequence was obtained from a man between 18 and 35 years old with type 1 diabetes. V and J are TRBV28 and TRBJ2-4; the match to TRBD1 covers 9 bases. CDR3 nucleotide sequence: TGTGCCAGCAGTCCCTCCGGGACAGGGATGGCCAAAAACATTCAGTACTTC. Residues: CASSPSGTGMAKNIQYF.